These T cell receptor beta chains were read from a single sample in a study of T cell responses to AZD1222 COVID-19 vaccine. The assay was immunoSEQ multiplex PCR, and TCRdb's table has in-frame clones only and misses some. Of about 140,000 clones in the sample, almost 90% were seen once. The source was peripheral blood, collected on day 0 of AZD1222 vaccination. These receptors were collected from an adult in good health. CDR3s include the opening cysteine and the closing phenylalanine or tryptophan. Fields, in order: V gene, D gene, J gene, clone size, CDR3 protein, CDR3 DNA. A D gene is named only where the DNA matches it firmly. The size of a clone is reported for some rows only, either as once, few or many, or as a class for expanded clones.

>TRBV24-1|NA|TRBJ1-4|NA
CATSEPDTEKLFF
TGTGCCACCAGTGAGCCAGACACCGAAAAACTGTTTTTT
>TRBV30|NA|TRBJ1-1|NA
CAWDFRENTEAFF
TGTGCCTGGGACTTTAGGGAGAACACTGAAGCTTTCTTT
>TRBV4-3|TRBD1|TRBJ1-2|NA
CASSQVGQGGFGYTF
TGCGCCAGCAGCCAAGTCGGACAGGGGGGTTTCGGCTACACCTTC
>TRBV5-4|TRBD2|TRBJ2-3|NA
CASSWGVAGGTDTQYF
TGTGCCAGCAGCTGGGGGGTAGCGGGAGGCACAGATACGCAGTATTTT
>TRBV27|TRBD2|TRBJ2-2|NA
CASSPISGREGELFF
TGTGCCAGCAGTCCCATTAGCGGGAGGGAGGGGGAGCTGTTTTTT
>TRBV3-1/TRBV3-2|TRBD1|TRBJ2-7|NA
CASSRGTGDTYEQYF
TGTGCCAGCAGCCGTGGGACAGGGGACACCTACGAGCAGTACTTC
>TRBV7-3|NA|TRBJ2-5|once
CASSPRLGSQETQYF
TGTGCCAGCAGCCCCCGATTAGGCAGTCAAGAGACCCAGTACTTC
>TRBV20-1|NA|TRBJ2-1|once
CSASGGAGRSYNEQFF
TGCAGTGCCAGTGGGGGGGCAGGGAGATCCTACAATGAGCAGTTCTTC
>TRBV18|TRBD1|TRBJ1-1|NA
CASSATGRDSEAFF
TGTGCCAGCTCCGCGACAGGGAGGGACTCTGAAGCTTTCTTT
>TRBV18|NA|TRBJ2-5|NA
CASSPTREVPRETQYF
TGTGCCAGCTCACCAACTAGGGAGGTTCCAAGAGAGACCCAGTACTTC
>TRBV2|TRBD1|TRBJ1-5|NA
CASNSTGIPRGNQPQHF
TGTGCCAGCAACTCGACAGGGATTCCAAGGGGGAATCAGCCCCAGCATTTT
>TRBV9|NA|TRBJ1-3|NA
CASSVERNSGNTIYF
TGTGCCAGCAGCGTAGAAAGAAACTCTGGAAACACCATATATTTT
>TRBV27|TRBD1|TRBJ2-7|NA
CASSFIGSGGAYEQYF
TGTGCCAGCAGTTTTATAGGTTCAGGGGGCGCCTACGAGCAGTACTTC
>TRBV13|TRBD2|TRBJ2-7|NA
CASSLGLLLARPYEQYF
TGTGCCAGCAGCTTAGGCCTATTACTAGCGAGACCCTACGAGCAGTACTTC
>TRBV18|NA|TRBJ1-5|NA
CASSPGRGNQPQHF
TGTGCCAGCTCACCGGGGAGAGGCAATCAGCCCCAGCATTTT
>TRBV9|NA|TRBJ2-7|NA
CASSVAASEIYEQYF
TGTGCCAGCAGCGTAGCCGCTAGCGAAATCTACGAGCAGTACTTC
>TRBV25-1|TRBD1|TRBJ1-2|NA
CASSELGQGGYTF
TGTGCCAGCAGTGAGTTGGGACAGGGTGGCTACACCTTC
>TRBV5-6|NA|TRBJ1-6|NA
CASSLSPARDSPLHF
TGTGCCAGCAGCTTGTCTCCGGCCAGGGATTCACCCCTCCACTTT
>TRBV4-2|TRBD2|TRBJ2-3|NA
CASSQEGSAGMPDTQYF
TGTGCCAGCAGCCAAGAAGGGTCAGCGGGGATGCCAGATACGCAGTATTTT
>TRBV29-1|TRBD1|TRBJ1-1|NA
CSVEGTGDTEAFF
TGCAGCGTTGAGGGGACAGGGGACACTGAAGCTTTCTTT
>TRBV30|NA|TRBJ1-1|NA
CAWTYGQNTEAFF
TGTGCCTGGACTTACGGACAGAACACTGAAGCTTTCTTT
>TRBV6-1|TRBD1|TRBJ1-1|NA
CASSQAGTGVSTEAFF
TGTGCCAGCAGTCAAGCCGGGACAGGGGTTAGCACTGAAGCTTTCTTT
>TRBV5-4|TRBD2|TRBJ2-1|NA
CASSTGLAGGQGNEQFF
TGTGCCAGCAGCACCGGACTAGCGGGAGGCCAAGGGAATGAGCAGTTCTTC
>TRBV19|NA|TRBJ1-2|NA
CASTKLPEAYGYTF
TGTGCCAGTACAAAATTGCCAGAAGCTTATGGCTACACCTTC
>TRBV7-2|NA|TRBJ2-7|NA
CASSWDGSNPYEQYF
TGTGCCAGCAGCTGGGACGGGAGTAATCCCTACGAGCAGTACTTC
>TRBV28|NA|TRBJ1-3|NA
CASSWYGSGNTIYF
TGTGCCAGCAGTTGGTACGGGTCTGGAAACACCATATATTTT
>TRBV5-4|NA|TRBJ2-5|NA
CASTLGLEEETQYF
TGTGCCAGCACCCTGGGGCTGGAAGAAGAGACCCAGTACTTC
>TRBV7-9|NA|TRBJ1-1|NA
CASSLGFTEAFF
TGTGCCAGCAGCTTAGGATTTACTGAAGCTTTCTTT
>TRBV4-3|TRBD1|TRBJ1-2|few
CASSLDREGHGYTF
TGCGCCAGCAGCCTAGACAGGGAAGGACATGGCTACACCTTC
>TRBV5-1|TRBD2|TRBJ2-1|NA
CASSFFLGGSSYNEQFF
TGCGCCAGCAGCTTTTTCCTTGGCGGGAGCTCCTACAATGAGCAGTTCTTC
>TRBV7-9|TRBD2|TRBJ2-1|NA
CASSLGGLSGKIF
TGTGCCAGCAGCTTAGGGGGCCTTAGCGGGAAGATCTTC
>TRBV20-1|TRBD2|TRBJ2-3|NA
CSASDTGGPDTQYF
TGCAGTGCTAGTGATACGGGAGGGCCAGATACGCAGTATTTT
>TRBV30|TRBD1|TRBJ1-3|NA
CAWSRQGSGNTIYF
TGTGCCTGGAGCAGACAGGGGTCAGGAAACACCATATATTTT
>TRBV9|NA|TRBJ1-2|NA
CASSGGAPYGYTF
TGTGCCAGCAGCGGGGGGGCCCCCTATGGCTACACCTTC
>TRBV5-1|TRBD2|TRBJ2-3|NA
CASGPGGTDTQYF
TGCGCCAGCGGACCCGGGGGGACAGATACGCAGTATTTT
>TRBV7-9|NA|TRBJ1-3|NA
CASSLVGTSGNTIYF
TGTGCCAGCAGCTTAGTCGGGACCTCTGGAAACACCATATATTTT
>TRBV28|TRBD2|TRBJ2-1|NA
CATRTSGNNEQFF
TGTGCGACGAGGACTAGCGGAAACAATGAGCAGTTCTTC
>TRBV7-2|NA|TRBJ1-2|once
CASSFRAVDGYTF
TGTGCCAGCAGCTTCAGGGCGGTGGATGGCTACACCTTC
>TRBV11-3|TRBD2|TRBJ2-1|few
CASSPMGGSSYNEQFF
TGTGCCAGCAGCCCTATGGGAGGGAGCTCCTACAATGAGCAGTTCTTC
>TRBV7-8|NA|TRBJ1-5|once
CASRPQGSDQPQHF
TGTGCCAGCCGACCCCAGGGATCCGATCAGCCCCAGCATTTT
>TRBV24-1|TRBD1|TRBJ1-2|NA
CATSDLLKDRGPLFYGYTF
TGTGCCACCAGTGATTTGCTAAAGGACAGGGGGCCACTATTCTATGGCTACACCTTC
>TRBV7-3|TRBD1|TRBJ2-7|NA
CASSPYGGQAEQYF
TGTGCCAGCAGCCCCTACGGGGGACAGGCCGAGCAGTACTTC
>TRBV11-3|TRBD1|TRBJ2-1|NA
CASSAGTGSHNEQFF
TGTGCCAGCAGCGCGGGGACAGGGTCTCACAATGAGCAGTTCTTC
>TRBV4-1|NA|TRBJ2-3|NA
CASSQEGTDTQYF
TGCGCCAGCAGCCAAGAGGGCACAGATACGCAGTATTTT